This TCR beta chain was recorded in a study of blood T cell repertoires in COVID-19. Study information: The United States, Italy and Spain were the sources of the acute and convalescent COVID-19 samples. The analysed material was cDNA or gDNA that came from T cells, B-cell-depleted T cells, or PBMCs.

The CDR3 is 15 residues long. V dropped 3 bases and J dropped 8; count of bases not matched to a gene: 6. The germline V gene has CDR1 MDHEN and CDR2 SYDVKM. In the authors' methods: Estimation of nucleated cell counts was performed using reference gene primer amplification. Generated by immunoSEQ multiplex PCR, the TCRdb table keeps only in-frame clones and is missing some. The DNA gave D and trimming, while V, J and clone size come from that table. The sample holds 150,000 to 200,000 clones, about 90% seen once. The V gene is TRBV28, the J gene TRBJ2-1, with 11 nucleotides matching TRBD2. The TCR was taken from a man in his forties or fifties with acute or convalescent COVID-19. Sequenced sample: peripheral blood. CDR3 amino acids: CASSLVSGGADEQFF. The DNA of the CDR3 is TGTGCCAGCAGTTTGGTTAGCGGGGGGGCCGATGAGCAGTTCTTC.